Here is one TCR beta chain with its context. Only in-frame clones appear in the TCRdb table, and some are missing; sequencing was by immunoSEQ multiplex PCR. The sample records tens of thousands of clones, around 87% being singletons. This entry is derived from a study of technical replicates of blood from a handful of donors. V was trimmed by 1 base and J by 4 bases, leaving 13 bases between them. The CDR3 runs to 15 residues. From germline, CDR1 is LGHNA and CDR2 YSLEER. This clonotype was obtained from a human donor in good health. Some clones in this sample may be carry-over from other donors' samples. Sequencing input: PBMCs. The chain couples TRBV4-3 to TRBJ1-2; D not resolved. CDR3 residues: CASSQARVNPYGYTF. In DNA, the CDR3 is TGCGCCAGCAGCCAAGCGCGCGTGAACCCCTATGGCTACACCTTC.